This T cell receptor beta chain was obtained from a study of OX40 agonist ivuxolimab in advanced cancers. At the level of the study: Prior anti-PD-1, anti-PD-L1 or anti-CTLA-4 therapy did not bar entry, and around 39% had some. Partial responses occurred in three patients (one hepatocellular carcinoma, two cutaneous melanoma).

Regarding the study as a whole: Compared with CD4+, CD8+ T cells on average had more expanded clones. The work left the antigen specificity of expanded peripheral T cells undetermined.

On this clone: Its target is unknown.

TCRdb's copy holds only in-frame clones and misses some; the assay was immunoSEQ multiplex PCR. The profile shows 65,000 to 80,000 clones, less than 95% of them singletons. The CDR3 runs 18 residues. Trimming stripped 3 bases from V and 5 bases from J, with 23 bases between. Germline values: CDR1 MRHNA, CDR2 SNTAGT. This chain connects TRBV6-4 to TRBJ1-5, with D perhaps matching TRBD1 (5 bases). The TCR sequence derives from an adult with an advanced solid tumor such as melanoma, head and neck, liver or kidney cancer. The specimen comprised CD4+ or CD8+ T cells sorted from blood, sampled in a trial of the OX40 agonist ivuxolimab. CDR3 in DNA: TGTGCCAGCAGTGATGGAGGGGTGATACTCCTCGCCTATCAGCCCCAGCATTTT. It specifies CASSDGGVILLAYQPQHF.